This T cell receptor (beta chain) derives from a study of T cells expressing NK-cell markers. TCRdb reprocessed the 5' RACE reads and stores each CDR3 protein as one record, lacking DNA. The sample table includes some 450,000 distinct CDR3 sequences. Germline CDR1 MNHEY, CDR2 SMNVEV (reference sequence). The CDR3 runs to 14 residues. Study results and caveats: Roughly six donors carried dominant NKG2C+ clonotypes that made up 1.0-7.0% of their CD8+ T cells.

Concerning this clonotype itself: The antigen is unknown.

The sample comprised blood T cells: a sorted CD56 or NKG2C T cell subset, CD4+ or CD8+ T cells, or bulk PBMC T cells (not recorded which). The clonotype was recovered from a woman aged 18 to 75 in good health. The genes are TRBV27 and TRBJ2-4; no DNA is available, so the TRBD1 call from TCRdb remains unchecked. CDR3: CATGPRGSQNIQYF.